What follows describes a single T cell receptor beta chain. The antigen remains unidentified. RNA was extracted and reverse transcribed into cDNA as the sequencing template. TCRdb's table, derived via immunoSEQ multiplex PCR, lists solely in-frame clones and lacks some. Of some 120,000 clones listed, 58% are singletons. The germline gives CDR1 SGHRS, CDR2 YFSETQ. Deletions cut 4 bases from V and 0 bases from J, with 9 bases between. This CDR3 is built from 14 residues. CD4+ and CD8+ T cells were sorted from PBMCs stained for CD3, CD4 and CD8. This entry comes from a study of CD8+ T cells in alopecia areata. Across the study: Patients in the treated group were given tofacitinib by mouth, 5 to 10 mg twice a day.

Notes on the study in general: For lesional scalp, especially alopecia totalis/universalis, clonality was higher than in normal scalp. Mouse data revealed clearer TCR sharing than patient data did, a gap possibly tied to HLA.

The chain employs TRBV5-1 and TRBJ2-3; D gene uncertain. The material was CD4+ T cells sorted from blood, obtained at week 0. The TCR was taken from a human donor with alopecia areata. The CDR3 loop reads CASSPQHSTDTQYF. The CDR3 nucleotides read TGCGCCAGCAGCCCCCAGCATAGCACAGATACGCAGTATTTT.